Included here is one TCR beta chain sequence, with context. Its target is unknown. Generated by immunoSEQ multiplex PCR, the TCRdb table keeps only in-frame clones and is missing some. The sample carries over 70,000 clones, around 96% recorded once. V lost 2 bases to trimming and J lost 5 bases, with 13 bases between them. The length of the CDR3 is 15 residues. CDR1 is SGHVS and CDR2 is FNYEAQ in the germline V gene. This sample was included in a study of graft-versus-host responses after intestinal transplantation. Study-wide points: High graft-versus-host to host-versus-graft T cell clonal ratios marked allografts of patients with graft-donor macrochimerism.

This chain uses TRBV7-6 with TRBJ1-5; D not certain. The sequence came from a human donor who received an intestinal transplant. The input for sequencing was unstimulated CD8+ T cells sorted from spleen or lymph node cells, taken before intestinal transplant. The CDR3 is CASSLIPGGDQPQHF. The CDR3 DNA is TGTGCCAGCAGCTTAATTCCAGGTGGGGATCAGCCCCAGCATTTT.